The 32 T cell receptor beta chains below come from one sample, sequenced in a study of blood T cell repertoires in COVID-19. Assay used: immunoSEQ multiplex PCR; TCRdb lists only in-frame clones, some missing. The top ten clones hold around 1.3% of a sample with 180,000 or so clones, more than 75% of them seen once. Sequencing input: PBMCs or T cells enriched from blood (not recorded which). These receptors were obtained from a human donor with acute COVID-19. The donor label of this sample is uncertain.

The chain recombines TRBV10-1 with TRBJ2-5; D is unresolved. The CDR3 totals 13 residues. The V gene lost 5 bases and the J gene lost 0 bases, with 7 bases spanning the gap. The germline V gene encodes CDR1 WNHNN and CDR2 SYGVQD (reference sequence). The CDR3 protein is CASSNPDQETQYF. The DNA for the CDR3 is TGCGCCAGCAGTAACCCAGACCAAGAGACCCAGTACTTC.

The CDR3 sequence: CASSSGQGSNQPQHF. CDR3 coding DNA: TGTGCCAGCAGCTCCGGACAGGGGAGCAATCAGCCCCAGCATTTT. The V and J genes are TRBV11-2 and TRBJ1-5; 9 nucleotides agree with TRBD1. Unmatched junction bases numbered 2, after V lost 4 bases and J lost 1 base. Germline CDR1 reads SGHAT; CDR2 reads FQNNGV. This CDR3 contains 15 residues.

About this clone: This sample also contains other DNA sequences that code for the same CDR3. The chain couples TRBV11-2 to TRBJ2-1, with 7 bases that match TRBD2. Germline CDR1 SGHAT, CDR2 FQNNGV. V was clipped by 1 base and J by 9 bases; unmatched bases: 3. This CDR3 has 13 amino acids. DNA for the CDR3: TGTGCCAGCAGCTTAGTCCGCGGGGGTGAGCAGTTCTTC. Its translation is CASSLVRGGEQFF.

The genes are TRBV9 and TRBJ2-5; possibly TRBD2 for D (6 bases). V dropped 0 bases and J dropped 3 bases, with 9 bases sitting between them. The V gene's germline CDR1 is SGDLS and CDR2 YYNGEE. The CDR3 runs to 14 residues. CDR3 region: CASSVAPGEETQYF. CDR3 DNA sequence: TGTGCCAGCAGCGTAGCCCCGGGGGAAGAGACCCAGTACTTC.

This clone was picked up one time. DNA for the CDR3: TGCAGCGCAGTGACAGGATTAGCTAACTATGGCTACACCTTC. Its translation: CSAVTGLANYGYTF. The chain recombines TRBV29-1 with TRBJ1-2; a possible D gene is TRBD1 (6 bases). Looked up from germline, CDR1 is SQVTM and CDR2 is ANQGSEA. The CDR3 is 14 residues long. Trimming removed 7 bases at V and 0 bases at J, with 15 bases between.

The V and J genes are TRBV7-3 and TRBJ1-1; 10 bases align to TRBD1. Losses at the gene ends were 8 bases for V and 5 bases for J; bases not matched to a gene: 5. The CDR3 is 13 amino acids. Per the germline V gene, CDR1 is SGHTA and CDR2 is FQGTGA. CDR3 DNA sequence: TGTGCCAGCGCCACGGACAGGGGGACTGAAGCTTTCTTT. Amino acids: CASATDRGTEAFF. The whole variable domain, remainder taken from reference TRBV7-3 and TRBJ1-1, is GAGVSQTPSNKVTEKGKYVELRCDPISGHTALYWYRQSLGQGPEFLIYFQGTGAADDSGLPNDRFFAVRPEGSVSTLKIQRTERGDSAVYLCASATDRGTEAFFGQGTRLTVV.

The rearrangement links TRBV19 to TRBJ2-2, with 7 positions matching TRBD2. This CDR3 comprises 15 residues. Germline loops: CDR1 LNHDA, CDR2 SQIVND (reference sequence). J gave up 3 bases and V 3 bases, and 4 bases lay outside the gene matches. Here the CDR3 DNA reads TGTGCCAGTAGTATCCGGGAGGTGGACACCGGGGAGCTGTTTTTT. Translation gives CASSIREVDTGELFF.

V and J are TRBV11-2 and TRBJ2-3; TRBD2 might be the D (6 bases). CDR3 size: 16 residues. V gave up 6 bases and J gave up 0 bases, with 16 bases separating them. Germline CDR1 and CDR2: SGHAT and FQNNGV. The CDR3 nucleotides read TGTGCCAGCAGGGCGGCGGGGTTCTCTAGCACAGATACGCAGTATTTT. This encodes CASRAAGFSSTDTQYF.

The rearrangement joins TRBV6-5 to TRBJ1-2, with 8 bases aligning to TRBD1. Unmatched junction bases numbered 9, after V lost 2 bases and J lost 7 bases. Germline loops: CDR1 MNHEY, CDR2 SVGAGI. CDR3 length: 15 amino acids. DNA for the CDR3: TGTGCCAGCAGTTACCAGGGGCAGGGGGCGCGTGGCTACACCTTC. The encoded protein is CASSYQGQGARGYTF.

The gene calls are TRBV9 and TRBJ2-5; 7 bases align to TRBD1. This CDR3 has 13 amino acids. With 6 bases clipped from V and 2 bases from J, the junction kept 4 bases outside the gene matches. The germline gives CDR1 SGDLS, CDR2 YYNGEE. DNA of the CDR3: TGTGCCAGCAAGGGGGCTAATCAAGAGACCCAGTACTTC. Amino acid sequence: CASKGANQETQYF.

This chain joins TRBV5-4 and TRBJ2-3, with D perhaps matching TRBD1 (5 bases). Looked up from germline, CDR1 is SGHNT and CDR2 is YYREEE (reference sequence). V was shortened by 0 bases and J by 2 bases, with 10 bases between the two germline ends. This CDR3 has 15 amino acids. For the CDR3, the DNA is TGTGCCAGCAGCTTGGGACAGCTTTTCACAGATACGCAGTATTTT. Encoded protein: CASSLGQLFTDTQYF.

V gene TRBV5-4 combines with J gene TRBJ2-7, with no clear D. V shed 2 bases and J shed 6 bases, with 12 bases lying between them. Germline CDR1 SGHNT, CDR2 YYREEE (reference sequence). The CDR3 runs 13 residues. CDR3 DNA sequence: TGTGCCAGCAGCTTCCGCTCTCTAGGCGAGCAGTACTTC. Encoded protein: CASSFRSLGEQYF.

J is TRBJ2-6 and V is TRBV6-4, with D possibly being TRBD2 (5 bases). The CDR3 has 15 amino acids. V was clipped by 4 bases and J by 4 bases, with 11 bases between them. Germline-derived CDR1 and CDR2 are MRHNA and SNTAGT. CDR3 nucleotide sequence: TGTGCCAGCAGTGCCGAGGGCGAGGGGGCCAACGTCCTGACTTTC. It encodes CASSAEGEGANVLTF.

CDR3 protein: CASSQDLRDRETQYF. CDR3 coding DNA: TGCGCCAGCAGCCAAGATTTGAGGGATCGGGAGACCCAGTACTTC. The chain couples TRBV4-1 to TRBJ2-5; TRBD2 is a possible D gene (5 bases). There are 15 residues in the CDR3. The V end was cut by 0 bases, the J end by 5 bases, with 13 bases between. The germline CDR1 and CDR2 sequences are MGHRA and YSYEKL.

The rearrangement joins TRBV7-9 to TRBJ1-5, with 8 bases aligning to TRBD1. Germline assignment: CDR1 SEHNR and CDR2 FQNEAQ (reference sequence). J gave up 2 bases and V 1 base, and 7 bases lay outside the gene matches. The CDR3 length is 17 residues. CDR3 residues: CASSLGYRQGRNQPQHF. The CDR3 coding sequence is TGTGCCAGCAGCTTAGGCTACAGACAGGGGCGCAATCAGCCCCAGCATTTT.

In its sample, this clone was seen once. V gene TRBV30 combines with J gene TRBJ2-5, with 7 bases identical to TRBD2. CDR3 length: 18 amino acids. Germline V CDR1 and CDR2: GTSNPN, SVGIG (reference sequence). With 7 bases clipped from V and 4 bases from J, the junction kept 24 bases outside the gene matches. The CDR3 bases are TGTGCCTCCCAACCGCCCGGCTCGGCTAGCGGTTTTGGAGAGACCCAGTACTTC. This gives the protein CASQPPGSASGFGETQYF.

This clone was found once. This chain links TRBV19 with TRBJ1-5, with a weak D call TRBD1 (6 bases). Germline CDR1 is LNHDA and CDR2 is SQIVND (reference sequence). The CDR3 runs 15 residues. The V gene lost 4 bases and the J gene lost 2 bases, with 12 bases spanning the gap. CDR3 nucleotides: TGTGCCAGTAGTACACAGGGAGAAGGCAATCAGCCCCAGCATTTT. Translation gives CASSTQGEGNQPQHF.

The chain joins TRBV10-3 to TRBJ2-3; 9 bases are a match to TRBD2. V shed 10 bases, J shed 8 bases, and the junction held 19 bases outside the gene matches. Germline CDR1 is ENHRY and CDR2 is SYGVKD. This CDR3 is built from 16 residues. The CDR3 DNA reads TGTGCCAGCGACCTCGGGGCTAGCGGGGCAATAGGTACGCAGTATTTT. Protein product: CASDLGASGAIGTQYF.

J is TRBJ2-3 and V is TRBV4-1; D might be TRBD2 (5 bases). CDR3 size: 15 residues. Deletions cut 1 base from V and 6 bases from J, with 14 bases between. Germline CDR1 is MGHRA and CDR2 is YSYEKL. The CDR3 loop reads CASSQVGVAADTQYF. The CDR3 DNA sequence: TGCGCCAGCAGCCAAGTCGGGGTAGCCGCTGATACGCAGTATTTT.

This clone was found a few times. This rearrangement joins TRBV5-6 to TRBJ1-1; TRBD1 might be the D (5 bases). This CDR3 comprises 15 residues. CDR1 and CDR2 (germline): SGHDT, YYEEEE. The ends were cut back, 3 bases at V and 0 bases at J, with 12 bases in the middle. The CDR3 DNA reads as TGTGCCAGCAGCTCCCTGACAGAACTGAACACTGAAGCTTTCTTT. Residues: CASSSLTELNTEAFF.

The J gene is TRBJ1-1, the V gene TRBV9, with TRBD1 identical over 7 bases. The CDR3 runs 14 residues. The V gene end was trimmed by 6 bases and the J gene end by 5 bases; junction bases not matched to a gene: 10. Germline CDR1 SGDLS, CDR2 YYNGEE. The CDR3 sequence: CASTPRDSPTEAFF. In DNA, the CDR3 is TGTGCCAGCACCCCTAGGGACAGCCCAACTGAAGCTTTCTTT.

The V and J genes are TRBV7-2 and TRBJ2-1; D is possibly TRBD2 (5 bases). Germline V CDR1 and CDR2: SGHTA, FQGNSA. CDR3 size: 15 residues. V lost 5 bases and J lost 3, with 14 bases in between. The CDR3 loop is CASSPGMGIYNEQFF. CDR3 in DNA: TGTGCCAGCAGCCCGGGGATGGGGATCTACAATGAGCAGTTCTTC.

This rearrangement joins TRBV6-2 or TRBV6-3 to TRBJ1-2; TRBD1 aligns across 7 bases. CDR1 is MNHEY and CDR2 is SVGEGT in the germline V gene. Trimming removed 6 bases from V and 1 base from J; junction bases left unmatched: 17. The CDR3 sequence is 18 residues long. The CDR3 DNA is TGTGCCAGCAGCACCCTCACCGCTCGACAGGGCGTTAACTATGGCTACACCTTC. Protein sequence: CASSTLTARQGVNYGYTF.

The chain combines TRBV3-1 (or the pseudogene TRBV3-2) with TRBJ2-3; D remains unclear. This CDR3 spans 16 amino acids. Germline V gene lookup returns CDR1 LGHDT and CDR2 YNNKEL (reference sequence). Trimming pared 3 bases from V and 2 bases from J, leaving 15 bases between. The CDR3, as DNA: TGTGCCAGCAGCCACGCAACCCTAGAAAACACAGATACGCAGTATTTT. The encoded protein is CASSHATLENTDTQYF.

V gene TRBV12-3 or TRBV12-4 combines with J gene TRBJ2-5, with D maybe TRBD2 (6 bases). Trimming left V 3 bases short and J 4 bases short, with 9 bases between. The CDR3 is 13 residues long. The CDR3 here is CASSFVGGETQYF. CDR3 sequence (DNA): TGTGCCAGCAGTTTCGTCGGGGGAGAGACCCAGTACTTC.

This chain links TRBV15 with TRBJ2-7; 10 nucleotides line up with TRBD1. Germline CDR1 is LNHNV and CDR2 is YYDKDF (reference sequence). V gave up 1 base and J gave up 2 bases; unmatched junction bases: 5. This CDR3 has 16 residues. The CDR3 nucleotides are TGTGCCACCAGCAGAGCATCAGGGACAGGGGCCTACGAGCAGTACTTC. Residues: CATSRASGTGAYEQYF.

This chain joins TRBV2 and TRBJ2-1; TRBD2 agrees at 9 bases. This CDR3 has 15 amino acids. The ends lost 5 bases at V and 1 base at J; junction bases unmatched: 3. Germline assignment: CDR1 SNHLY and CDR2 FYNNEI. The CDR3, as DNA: TGTGCCAGCAGTCAGACTAGCGGTTCCTACAATGAGCAGTTCTTC. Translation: CASSQTSGSYNEQFF.

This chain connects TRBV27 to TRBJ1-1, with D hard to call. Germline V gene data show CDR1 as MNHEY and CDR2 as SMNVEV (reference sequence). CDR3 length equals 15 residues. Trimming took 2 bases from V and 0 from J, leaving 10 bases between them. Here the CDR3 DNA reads TGTGCCAGCAGTTTAGACTTTACTCTGAACACTGAAGCTTTCTTT. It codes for CASSLDFTLNTEAFF.

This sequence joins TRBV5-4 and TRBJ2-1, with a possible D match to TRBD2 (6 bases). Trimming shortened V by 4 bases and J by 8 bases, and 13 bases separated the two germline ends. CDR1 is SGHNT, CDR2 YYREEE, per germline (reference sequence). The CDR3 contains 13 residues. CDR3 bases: TGTGCCAGCAGCCAGACAGCGGGCCATGAGCAGTTCTTC. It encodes CASSQTAGHEQFF.

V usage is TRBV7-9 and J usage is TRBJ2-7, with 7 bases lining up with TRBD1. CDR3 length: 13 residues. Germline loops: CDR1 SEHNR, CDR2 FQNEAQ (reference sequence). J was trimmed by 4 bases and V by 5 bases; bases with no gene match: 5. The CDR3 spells CASSLQGDYEQYF. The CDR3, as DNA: TGTGCCAGCAGCCTTCAGGGGGATTACGAGCAGTACTTC.

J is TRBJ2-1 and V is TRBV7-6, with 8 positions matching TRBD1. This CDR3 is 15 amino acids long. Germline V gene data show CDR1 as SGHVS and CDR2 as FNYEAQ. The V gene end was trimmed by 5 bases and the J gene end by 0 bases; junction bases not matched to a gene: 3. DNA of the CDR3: TGTGCCAGCAGCACACAGGGGGACTCCTACAATGAGCAGTTCTTC. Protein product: CASSTQGDSYNEQFF.

The CDR3, as DNA: TGTGCCAGCTGGGCCACGTCGGGAGAAAAACTGTTTTTT. This sequence encodes CASWATSGEKLFF. This chain uses TRBV6-5 with TRBJ1-4, with unresolved D. From germline, CDR1 is MNHEY and CDR2 SVGAGI. V gave up 8 bases and J gave up 8 bases, with 15 bases separating them. The CDR3 consists of 13 residues.